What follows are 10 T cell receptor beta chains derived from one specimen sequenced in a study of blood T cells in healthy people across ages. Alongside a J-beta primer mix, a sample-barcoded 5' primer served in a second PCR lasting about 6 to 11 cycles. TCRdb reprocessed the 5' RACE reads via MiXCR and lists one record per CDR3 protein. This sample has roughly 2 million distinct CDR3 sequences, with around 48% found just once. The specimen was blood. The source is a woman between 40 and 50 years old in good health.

The CDR3: CASSDPRDLFNYGYTF. For the CDR3, the DNA is TGCGCCAGCAGCGACCCCAGGGACCTCTTTAACTATGGCTACACCTTC. V and J are TRBV5-1 and TRBJ1-2; tentative D call: TRBD1 (5 bases). The germline V and J ends were trimmed by 4 bases and 1 base, with 17 bases remaining between them. Per the germline V gene, CDR1 is SGHRS and CDR2 is YFSETQ. The CDR3 contains 16 residues.

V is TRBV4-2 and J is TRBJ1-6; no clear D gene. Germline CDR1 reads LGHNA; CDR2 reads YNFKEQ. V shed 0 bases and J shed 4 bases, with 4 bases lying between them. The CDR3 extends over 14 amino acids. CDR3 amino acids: CASSQERYNSPLHF. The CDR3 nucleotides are TGTGCCAGCAGCCAAGAGCGGTATAATTCACCCCTCCACTTT.

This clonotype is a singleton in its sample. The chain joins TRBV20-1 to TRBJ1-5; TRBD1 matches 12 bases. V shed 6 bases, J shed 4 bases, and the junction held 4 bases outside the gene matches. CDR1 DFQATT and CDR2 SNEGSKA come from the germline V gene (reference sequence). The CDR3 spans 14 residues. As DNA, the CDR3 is TGCAGTGCAAGGGACAGGGGGCTTAATCAGCCCCAGCATTTT. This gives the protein CSARDRGLNQPQHF.

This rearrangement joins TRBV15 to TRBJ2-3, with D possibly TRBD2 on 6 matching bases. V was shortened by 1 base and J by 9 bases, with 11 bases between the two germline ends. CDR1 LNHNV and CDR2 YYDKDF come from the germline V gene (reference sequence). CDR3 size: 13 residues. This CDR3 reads CATSRGDSETQYF. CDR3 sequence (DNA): TGTGCCACCAGCAGAGGGGACTCCGAGACGCAGTATTTT.

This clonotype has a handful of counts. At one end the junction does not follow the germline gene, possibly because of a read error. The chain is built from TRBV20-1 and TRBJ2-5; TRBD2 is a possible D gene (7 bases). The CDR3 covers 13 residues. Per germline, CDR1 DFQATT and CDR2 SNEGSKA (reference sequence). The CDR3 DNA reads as TGCAGTCCGGTCCGGGGGGCCCAAGAGACTCAGTACTTC. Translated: CSPVRGAQETQYF.

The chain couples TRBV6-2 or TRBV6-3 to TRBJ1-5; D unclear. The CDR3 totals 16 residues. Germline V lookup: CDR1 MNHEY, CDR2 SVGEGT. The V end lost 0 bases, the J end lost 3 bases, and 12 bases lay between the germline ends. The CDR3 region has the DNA TGTGCCAGCAGTTACTCGGTCCGACGATACAATCAGCCCCAGCATTTT. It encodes CASSYSVRRYNQPQHF.

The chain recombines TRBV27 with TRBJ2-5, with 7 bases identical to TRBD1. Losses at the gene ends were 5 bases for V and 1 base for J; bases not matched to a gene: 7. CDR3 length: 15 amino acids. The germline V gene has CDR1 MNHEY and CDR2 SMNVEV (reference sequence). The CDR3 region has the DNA TGTGCCAGCAGTCAAGGACAGGAACTCCAAGAGACCCAGTACTTC. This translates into CASSQGQELQETQYF.

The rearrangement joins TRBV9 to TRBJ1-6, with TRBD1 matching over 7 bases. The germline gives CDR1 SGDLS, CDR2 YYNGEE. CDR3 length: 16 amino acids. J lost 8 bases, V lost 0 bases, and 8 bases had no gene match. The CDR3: CASSVGPRGADSPLHF. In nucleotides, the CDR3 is TGTGCCAGCAGCGTAGGGCCCAGGGGGGCTGATTCACCCCTCCACTTT.

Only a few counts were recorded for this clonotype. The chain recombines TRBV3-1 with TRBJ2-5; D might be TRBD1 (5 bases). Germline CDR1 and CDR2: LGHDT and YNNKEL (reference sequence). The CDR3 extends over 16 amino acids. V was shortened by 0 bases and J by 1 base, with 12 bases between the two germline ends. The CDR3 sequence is CASSQEQQEIQETQYF. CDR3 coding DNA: TGTGCCAGCAGCCAAGAACAACAGGAGATCCAAGAGACCCAGTACTTC.

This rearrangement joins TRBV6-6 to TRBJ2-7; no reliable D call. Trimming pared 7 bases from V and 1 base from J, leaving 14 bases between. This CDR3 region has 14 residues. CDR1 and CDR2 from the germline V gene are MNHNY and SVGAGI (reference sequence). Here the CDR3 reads CASNSADGSYEQYF. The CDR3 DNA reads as TGTGCCAGCAATTCGGCAGACGGTTCCTACGAGCAGTACTTC.